This TCR beta chain comes out of a study of shared clonotypes between healthy human individuals. Study-wide results and caveats: The generation probabilities recorded for non-shared clonotypes fell below those of clonotypes shared by all four donors.

V trimming: 5 bases; J trimming: 0 bases; junction bases outside the gene matches: 4. The CDR3 spans 14 residues. CDR1 MDHEN and CDR2 SYDVKM come from the germline V gene. About this clone: Its antigen is still unknown. Other DNA sequences in the sample encode the same CDR3.

For each subset, genomic DNA was distributed in equal portions over several immunoSEQ plates. Libraries were prepared by immunoSEQ multiplex PCR; TCRdb keeps only in-frame clonotypes and omits some of them. The data show roughly 1,600,000 clones, roughly 98.5% seen once. The specimen was naive CD4+ T cells sorted from blood. The subset denotes: CD45RA+ positively selected. The receptor's source is a young man in good health. This chain uses TRBV28 with TRBJ2-7; 7 nucleotides match TRBD1. DNA for the CDR3: TGTGCCAGCAGTGTGGGACAGAGCTCCTACGAGCAGTACTTC. Protein: CASSVGQSSYEQYF.